The 17 T cell receptor beta chains below come from one sample, sequenced in a study of OX40 agonist ivuxolimab in advanced cancers. Only in-frame clones appear in the TCRdb table, and some are missing; sequencing was by immunoSEQ multiplex PCR. This table holds approximately 70,000 clones, approximately 81% found once. Sequencing used CD4+ or CD8+ T cells sorted from blood, obtained in a trial of the OX40 agonist ivuxolimab. These receptors all stem from an adult with an advanced solid tumor such as melanoma, head and neck, liver or kidney cancer.

V is TRBV7-3 and J is TRBJ2-3; D not resolved. The CDR3 consists of 13 residues. Trimming removed 5 bases at V and 3 bases at J, with 9 bases between. Germline V lookup: CDR1 SGHTA, CDR2 FQGTGA. CDR3 sequence: CASSPRKTDTQYF. CDR3 nucleotides: TGTGCCAGCAGCCCCCGTAAAACAGATACGCAGTATTTT.

Only one count was recorded for this clone. The rearrangement links TRBV15 to TRBJ1-3; D call uncertain. The ends were cut back, 6 bases at V and 4 bases at J, with 10 bases in the middle. Germline loops: CDR1 LNHNV, CDR2 YYDKDF (reference sequence). The CDR3 has 13 residues. The CDR3 bases are TGTGCCACCAGAAGGGTTGCCGGAAACACCATATATTTT. Translated, it gives CATRRVAGNTIYF.

The rearrangement uses TRBV6-9 and TRBJ1-3; 7 bases map to TRBD1. V lost 11 bases and J lost 0; bases outside the gene matches: 19. The CDR3 totals 18 residues. Looked up from germline, CDR1 is MNHGY and CDR2 is SVAAGI. CDR3 bases: TGTGCCGAAGTCTATGCTGCGACAGGGTTCGGCTCTGGAAACACCATATATTTT. It codes for CAEVYAATGFGSGNTIYF.

V and J are TRBV14 and TRBJ1-1; 8 positions agree with TRBD1. CDR1 and CDR2 from the germline V gene are SGHDN and FVKESK. Trimming at V came to 7 bases and at J to 5 bases, leaving 9 bases not matched to a gene. The CDR3 is made up of 14 amino acids. The CDR3 bases are TGTGCCAGCACCGCGGACAGGGAGGGGACTGAAGCTTTCTTT. This gives the protein CASTADREGTEAFF.

Of note for this clone: As the CDR3 is not closed by the conserved phenylalanine or tryptophan, this likely results from a read error. The chain couples TRBV11-2 to TRBJ2-6, with D perhaps matching TRBD1 or TRBD2 (6 bases each). This CDR3 is built from 17 residues. V lost 2 bases, J lost 6 bases, and 17 bases lay in between. Looked up from germline, CDR1 is SGHAT and CDR2 is FQNNGV. For the CDR3, the DNA is TGTGCCAGCAGCTTAAGGGGGGCCGGATCGGAGGCCAACGTCCTGACTCTC. Its protein product is CASSLRGAGSEANVLTL.

The V call is TRBV5-6, the J call TRBJ2-1; 9 bases are shared with TRBD2. Unmatched junction bases numbered 19, after V lost 0 bases and J lost 9 bases. The CDR3 is 19 amino acids. CDR1 is SGHDT and CDR2 is YYEEEE in the germline V gene. Written as DNA, the CDR3 is TGTGCCAGCAGCTTGGTTGTTTTGGTTACGGCGGGAGGGCCAGGTGAGCAGTTCTTC. It yields the protein CASSLVVLVTAGGPGEQFF.

This clone was picked up one time. The chain employs TRBV28 and TRBJ1-2; 8 positions match TRBD1. The CDR3 is 14 residues long. Germline V CDR1 and CDR2: MDHEN, SYDVKM. J lost 8 bases, V lost 2 bases, and 7 bases had no gene match. The CDR3 reads CASSLRQGAGGYTF. DNA of the CDR3: TGTGCCAGCAGTTTACGGCAGGGGGCGGGAGGCTACACCTTC.

The gene calls are TRBV5-6 and TRBJ2-6; D gene ambiguous. V lost 0 bases and J 2 bases, leaving 6 bases between the germline ends. CDR3 length: 15 amino acids. CDR1 SGHDT and CDR2 YYEEEE come from the germline V gene. The CDR3, as DNA: TGTGCCAGCAGCTTGGGCCTTCCTGGGGCCAACGTCCTGACTTTC. It translates to CASSLGLPGANVLTF.

The chain links TRBV6-5 to TRBJ1-6; D gene ambiguous. This CDR3 is built from 12 residues. Between the trimmed V and J ends, which lost 4 bases and 9 bases, there was a span of 7 bases. Germline CDR1 MNHEY, CDR2 SVGAGI. The CDR3 DNA reads TGTGCCAGCAGTTCTTGGGCTTCACCCCTCCACTTT. Translated, it gives CASSSWASPLHF.

The V and J genes are TRBV16 and TRBJ1-2; TRBD1 matches 7 bases. The V gene end was trimmed by 4 bases and the J gene end by 0 bases; junction bases not matched to a gene: 5. This CDR3 has 15 amino acids. Germline V CDR1 and CDR2: KGHSY, FQNENV. CDR3 residues: CASSPGGTANYGYTF. The CDR3 DNA sequence: TGTGCCAGCAGCCCTGGAGGGACAGCTAACTATGGCTACACCTTC.

The gene calls are TRBV28 and TRBJ2-7; D tentatively reads TRBD1 or TRBD2 (5 bases each). The CDR3 totals 15 residues. In germline, CDR1 is MDHEN, CDR2 SYDVKM. V dropped 6 bases and J dropped 4 bases, with 19 bases sitting between them. CDR3 in DNA: TGTGCCAGCAGCGGTCCGACTGGGGGAGTTTACGAGCAGTACTTC. This encodes CASSGPTGGVYEQYF.

This clone was counted between two and nine times. The V gene is TRBV2, the J gene TRBJ1-5; D remains unclear. The V and J ends lost 2 bases and 8 bases respectively, with 13 bases between them. The CDR3 extends over 14 amino acids. The germline gives CDR1 SNHLY, CDR2 FYNNEI. CDR3 bases: TGTGCCAGCAGTGAATACGGGCTTCGGAAGCCCCAGCATTTT. Translated, it gives CASSEYGLRKPQHF.

This sequence joins TRBV5-1 and TRBJ1-4; TRBD1 agrees at 7 bases. Germline V lookup: CDR1 SGHRS, CDR2 YFSETQ. The V segment lost 7 bases and the J segment 5 bases; nucleotides outside the gene matches: 11. The CDR3 runs 15 residues. CDR3 region: CASRSGYRGNEKLFF. CDR3 coding DNA: TGCGCCAGCCGCTCGGGCTACAGGGGAAATGAAAAACTGTTTTTT.

The chain couples TRBV7-9 to TRBJ2-7; D may be TRBD1 (8 bases). Germline lookup yields CDR1 SEHNR and CDR2 FQNEAQ (reference sequence). Deletions cut 4 bases from V and 4 bases from J, with 17 bases between. The CDR3 runs to 15 residues. CDR3 bases: TGTGCCAGCAGCTCATTCACAGGGGGGGTATACGAGCAGTACTTC. Translation: CASSSFTGGVYEQYF.

The chain combines TRBV5-1 with TRBJ2-5; D tentatively reads TRBD1 or TRBD2 (5 bases each). Germline lookup yields CDR1 SGHRS and CDR2 YFSETQ. The CDR3 loop spans 16 amino acids. The V and J ends lost 0 bases and 11 bases respectively, with 23 bases between them. The CDR3 spells CASSLAPGPRTASQYF. Here the CDR3 DNA reads TGCGCCAGCAGCTTGGCCCCGGGACCACGTACGGCTAGTCAGTACTTC.

The chain uses TRBV30 and TRBJ1-5; a weak D match, TRBD1 (6 bases). This CDR3 spans 15 amino acids. CDR1 GTSNPN and CDR2 SVGIG come from the germline V gene (reference sequence). The V gene lost 0 bases and the J gene lost 1 base, with 10 bases spanning the gap. CDR3: CAWSVGALSNQPQHF. The CDR3 nucleotides read TGTGCCTGGAGTGTGGGGGCTCTGAGCAATCAGCCCCAGCATTTT.

The V call is TRBV7-2, the J call TRBJ1-1; perhaps TRBD1 as D (6 bases). Germline values: CDR1 SGHTA, CDR2 FQGNSA. V was shortened by 6 bases and J by 1 base, with 15 bases between the two germline ends. This CDR3 is 15 amino acids long. CDR3 sequence reads: CASSSRGVGNTEAFF. CDR3 DNA: TGTGCCAGCAGTTCGAGGGGGGTCGGGAACACTGAAGCTTTCTTT. Full variable domain (outside the CDR3, taken from reference TRBV7-2 and TRBJ1-1): GAGVSQSPSNKVTEKGKDVELRCDPISGHTALYWYRQSLGQGLEFLIYFQGNSAPDKSGLPSDRFSAERTGGSVSTLTIQRTQQEDSAVYLCASSSRGVGNTEAFFGQGTRLTVV.